This T cell receptor beta chain was identified during a study of vaccination and CD4 T cells after COVID-19. Across the whole study: Post-COVID specimens were obtained a median 101 days after diagnosis (range 35 to 161).

General study points: Only after vaccination were a median about 90% of convalescents' reactive clones seen.

After removal of 3 bases from V and 5 bases from J, the junction contained 7 bases not matched to a gene. The CDR3 spans 15 residues. Germline CDR1 and CDR2: SGHRS and YFSETQ. As concerns this clonotype: The antigen is undetermined.

Specified treatment: roughly 10-day PBMC culture with coronavirus spike peptide pools or control peptides (ViraFEST assay). Researchers used the Oncomine TCR Beta short-read assay to sequence DNA from cultured CD4+ T cells. From CD4+ T cells that had been cultured, genomic DNA was extracted. TCRdb called the PCR reads again in MiXCR, with one record for every CDR3 protein. The table lists about 20,000 distinct CDR3 sequences, around 50% of them singletons. The sequencing input was CD4+ T cells from blood, cultured in vitro. This sequence joins TRBV5-1 and TRBJ2-1; 8 bases line up with TRBD2. The origin of this receptor is a human donor who had recovered from COVID-19. The CDR3 is CASSSSGGLHNEQFF. Here the CDR3 DNA reads TGCGCCAGCAGCTCGTCGGGAGGGCTCCACAATGAGCAGTTCTTC. Together with reference TRBV5-1 and TRBJ2-1, the CDR3 gives the full variable domain: KAGVTQTPRYLIKTRGQQVTLSCSPISGHRSVSWYQQTPGQGLQFLFEYFSETQRNKGNFPGRFSGRQFSNSRSEMNVSTLELGDSALYLCASSSSGGLHNEQFFGPGTRLTVL.